The present T cell receptor (beta chain) was sequenced within a study of cytomegalovirus exposure and HLA in healthy donors. Data came from immunoSEQ multiplex PCR; TCRdb stores just in-frame clones and leaves some out. There are over 150,000 clones in the sample; approximately 80% occur only once, and roughly 13% lies in the top ten. The CDR3 totals 13 residues. With 3 bases removed from V and 2 bases from J, the gap between germline ends came to 7 bases. The germline gives CDR1 MDHEN, CDR2 SYDVKM. This clone was counted only a few times. Other DNA sequences of this sample code for an identical CDR3.

The clonotype was recovered from a woman aged 25 to 45 in good health and CMV-seropositive. This chain uses TRBV28 with TRBJ1-1; unclear D gene. Sequencing input: PBMCs. CDR3 sequence reads: CASSLSGNTEAFF. The CDR3 DNA is TGTGCCAGCAGTTTGTCGGGAAACACTGAAGCTTTCTTT.